This TCR beta chain appears in the sequencing data of a study of blood T cell repertoires in COVID-19. Study-wide context: Sample material is recorded as cDNA or gDNA derived from T cells, B-cell-depleted T cells, or PBMCs.

Original processing methods: Nucleated cell number was recorded as an estimate derived from reference gene primer amplification. Data came from immunoSEQ multiplex PCR; TCRdb stores just in-frame clones and leaves some out. That table supplies the V and J calls and clone size; D and trimming were determined from the DNA. The data hold 95,000 to 110,000 clones, with 80% to 90% observed a single time. Sample: peripheral blood. This receptor was identified in a man in his 60s with acute or convalescent COVID-19.

CDR3 amino acids: CASSHDRGSSYEQYF. As DNA, the CDR3 is TGTGCCAGCTCGCATGACAGGGGTAGCTCCTACGAGCAGTACTTC. The chain recombines TRBV18 with TRBJ2-7, with 8 bases matching TRBD1. Germline values: CDR1 KGHSH, CDR2 LQKENI. J gave up 0 bases and V 6 bases, and 7 bases lay outside the gene matches. This CDR3 region has 15 residues.